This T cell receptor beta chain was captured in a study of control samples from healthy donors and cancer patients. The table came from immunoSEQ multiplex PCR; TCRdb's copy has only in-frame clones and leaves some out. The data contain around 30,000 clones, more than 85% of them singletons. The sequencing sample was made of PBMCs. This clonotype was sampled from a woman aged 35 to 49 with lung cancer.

The CDR3 DNA reads as TGTGCCAGCAGTCCCGGGACAGGGATCGGTTTTAAGGGTGGCTACACCTTC. It is translated as CASSPGTGIGFKGGYTF. This chain uses TRBV6-2 or TRBV6-3 with TRBJ1-2; 9 bases agree with TRBD1. Germline V lookup: CDR1 MNHEY, CDR2 SVGEGT. CDR3 size: 17 residues. V lost 5 bases and J lost 7; bases outside the gene matches: 17.